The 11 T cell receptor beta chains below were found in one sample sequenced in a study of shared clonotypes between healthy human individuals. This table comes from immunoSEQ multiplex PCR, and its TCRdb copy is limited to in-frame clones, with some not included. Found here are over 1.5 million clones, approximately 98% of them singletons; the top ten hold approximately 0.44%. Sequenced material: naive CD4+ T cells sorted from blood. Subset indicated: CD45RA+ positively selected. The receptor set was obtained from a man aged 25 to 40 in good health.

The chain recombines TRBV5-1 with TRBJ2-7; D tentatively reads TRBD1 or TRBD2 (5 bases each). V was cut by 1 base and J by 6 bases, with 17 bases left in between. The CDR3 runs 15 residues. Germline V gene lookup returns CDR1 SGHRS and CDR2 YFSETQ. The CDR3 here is CASSLLGRDAGEQYF. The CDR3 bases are TGCGCCAGCAGCTTGCTAGGCAGGGATGCGGGCGAGCAGTACTTC.

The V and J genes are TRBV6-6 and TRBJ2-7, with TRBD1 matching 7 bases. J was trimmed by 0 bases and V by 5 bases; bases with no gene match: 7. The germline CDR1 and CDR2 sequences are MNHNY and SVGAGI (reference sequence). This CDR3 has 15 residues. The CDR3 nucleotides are TGTGCCAGCAGTCCCTCCGGGACAGACTCCTACGAGCAGTACTTC. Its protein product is CASSPSGTDSYEQYF.

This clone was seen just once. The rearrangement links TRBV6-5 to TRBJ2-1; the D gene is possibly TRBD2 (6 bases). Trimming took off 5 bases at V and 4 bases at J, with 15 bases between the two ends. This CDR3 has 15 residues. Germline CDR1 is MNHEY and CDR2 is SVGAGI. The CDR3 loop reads CASSRNSGFYNEQFF. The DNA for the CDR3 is TGTGCCAGCAGTAGAAATAGCGGATTTTACAATGAGCAGTTCTTC.

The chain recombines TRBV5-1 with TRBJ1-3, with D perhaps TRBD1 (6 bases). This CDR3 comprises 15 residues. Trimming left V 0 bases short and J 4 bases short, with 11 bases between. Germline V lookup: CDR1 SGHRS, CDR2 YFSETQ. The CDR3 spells CASSLAGAGGNTIYF. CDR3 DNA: TGCGCCAGCAGCTTGGCAGGGGCTGGCGGAAACACCATATATTTT. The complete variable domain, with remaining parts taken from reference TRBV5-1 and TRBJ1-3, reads KAGVTQTPRYLIKTRGQQVTLSCSPISGHRSVSWYQQTPGQGLQFLFEYFSETQRNKGNFPGRFSGRQFSNSRSEMNVSTLELGDSALYLCASSLAGAGGNTIYFGEGSWLTVV.

CDR3 in DNA: TGTGCCAGCAGTGACAGGGGGCCGTATCAGCCCCAGCATTTT. It encodes CASSDRGPYQPQHF. The chain employs TRBV6-1 and TRBJ1-5; 8 nucleotides agree with TRBD1. CDR1 is MNHNS, CDR2 SASEGT, per germline. The ends lost 3 bases at V and 5 bases at J; junction bases unmatched: 3. CDR3 length: 14 residues.

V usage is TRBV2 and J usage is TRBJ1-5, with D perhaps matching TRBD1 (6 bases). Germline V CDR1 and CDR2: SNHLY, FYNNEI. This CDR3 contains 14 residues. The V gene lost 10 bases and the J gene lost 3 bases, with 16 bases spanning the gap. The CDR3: CATRLTGPNQPQHF. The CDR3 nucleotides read TGTGCCACCAGGCTTACAGGGCCCAATCAGCCCCAGCATTTT.

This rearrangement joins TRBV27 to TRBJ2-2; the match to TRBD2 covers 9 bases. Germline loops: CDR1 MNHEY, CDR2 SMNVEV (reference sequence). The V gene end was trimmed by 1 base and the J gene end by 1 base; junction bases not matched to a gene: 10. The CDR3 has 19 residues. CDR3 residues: CASSLFASGIGVNTGELFF. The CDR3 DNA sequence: TGTGCCAGCAGTTTATTTGCTAGCGGGATCGGCGTGAACACCGGGGAGCTGTTTTTT.

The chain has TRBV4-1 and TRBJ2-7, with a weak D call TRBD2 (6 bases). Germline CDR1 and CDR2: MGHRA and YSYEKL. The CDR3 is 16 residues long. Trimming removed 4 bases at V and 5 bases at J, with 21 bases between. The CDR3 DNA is TGCGCCAGCAGCCCCCGGGGGTCAGCCCTGGCCCACGAGCAGTACTTC. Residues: CASSPRGSALAHEQYF.

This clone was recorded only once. The CDR3 loop is CASSMELAGENNEQFF. DNA for the CDR3: TGCGCCAGCAGCATGGAACTAGCGGGAGAGAACAATGAGCAGTTCTTC. This chain connects TRBV5-1 to TRBJ2-1; 11 nucleotides line up with TRBD2. The CDR3 has 16 residues. Germline V gene sequence: CDR1 SGHRS, CDR2 YFSETQ. Trimming took 4 bases from V and 5 from J; bases not matched to a gene: 8.

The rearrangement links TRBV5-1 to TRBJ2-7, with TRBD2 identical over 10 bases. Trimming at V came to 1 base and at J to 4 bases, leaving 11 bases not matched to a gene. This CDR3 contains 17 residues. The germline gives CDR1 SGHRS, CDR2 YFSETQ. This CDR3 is CASSLRTGLAGEYEQYF. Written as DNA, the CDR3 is TGCGCCAGCAGCTTGCGTACCGGGCTAGCGGGAGAATACGAGCAGTACTTC.

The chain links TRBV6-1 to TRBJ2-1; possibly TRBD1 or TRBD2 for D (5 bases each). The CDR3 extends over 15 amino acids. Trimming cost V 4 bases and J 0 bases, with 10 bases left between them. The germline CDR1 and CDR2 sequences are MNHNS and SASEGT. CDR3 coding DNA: TGTGCCAGCAGTGGAGGGGTAAGCTCCTACAATGAGCAGTTCTTC. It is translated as CASSGGVSSYNEQFF.